Listed here is a single T cell receptor beta chain. The CDR3 totals 16 residues. J gave up 7 bases and V 1 base, and 5 bases lay outside the gene matches. Germline loops: CDR1 SGHAT, CDR2 FQNNGV. This entry belongs to a study of blood T cell repertoires in COVID-19. Study processing details: Using reference gene primer amplification, nucleated cell counts were estimated. Generated by immunoSEQ multiplex PCR, the TCRdb table keeps only in-frame clones and is missing some. The V and J calls and clone size come from that table; D and trimming were worked out from the DNA. This sample has about 100,000 clones; about 89% occur once, and the top ten carry approximately 2%.

This chain uses TRBV11-2 with TRBJ2-2, with 11 nucleotides matching TRBD2. This sequence originates from a man aged 45-65 years with active COVID-19. The sequencing input was peripheral blood. CDR3 region: CASSLVTSGILGELFF. The DNA for the CDR3 is TGTGCCAGCAGCTTAGTGACTAGCGGGATTCTCGGGGAGCTGTTTTTT.